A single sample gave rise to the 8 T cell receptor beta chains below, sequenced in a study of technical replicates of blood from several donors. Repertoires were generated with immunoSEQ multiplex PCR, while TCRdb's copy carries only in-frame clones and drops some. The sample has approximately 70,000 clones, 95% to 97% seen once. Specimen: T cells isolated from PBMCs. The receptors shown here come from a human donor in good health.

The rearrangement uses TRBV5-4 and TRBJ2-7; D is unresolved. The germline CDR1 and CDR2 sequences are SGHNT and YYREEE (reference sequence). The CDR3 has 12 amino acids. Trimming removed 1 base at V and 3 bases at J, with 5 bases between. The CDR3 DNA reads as TGTGCCAGCAGCTTGTCGGGCTACGAGCAGTACTTC. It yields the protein CASSLSGYEQYF.

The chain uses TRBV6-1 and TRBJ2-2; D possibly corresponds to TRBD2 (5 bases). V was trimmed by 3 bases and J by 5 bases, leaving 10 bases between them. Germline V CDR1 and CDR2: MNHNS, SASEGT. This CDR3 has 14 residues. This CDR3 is CASSETGWTGELFF. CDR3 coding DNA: TGTGCCAGCAGTGAGACGGGGTGGACCGGGGAGCTGTTTTTT.

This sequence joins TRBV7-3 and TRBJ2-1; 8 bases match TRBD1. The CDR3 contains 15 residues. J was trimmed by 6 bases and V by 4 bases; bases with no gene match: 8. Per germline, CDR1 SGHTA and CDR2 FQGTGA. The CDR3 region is CASSYDRGLINEQFF. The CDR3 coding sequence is TGTGCCAGCAGCTATGACAGGGGCCTCATCAATGAGCAGTTCTTC.

Written as DNA, the CDR3 is TGTGCCTGGAGTCCGGGGACTAGCGGGAGCGAGACCCAGTACTTC. Translating it yields CAWSPGTSGSETQYF. V usage is TRBV30 and J usage is TRBJ2-5; TRBD2 aligns across 14 bases. With V trimmed by 2 bases and J by 5 bases, 4 bases remained unmatched. In germline, CDR1 is GTSNPN, CDR2 SVGIG (reference sequence). The CDR3 totals 15 residues.

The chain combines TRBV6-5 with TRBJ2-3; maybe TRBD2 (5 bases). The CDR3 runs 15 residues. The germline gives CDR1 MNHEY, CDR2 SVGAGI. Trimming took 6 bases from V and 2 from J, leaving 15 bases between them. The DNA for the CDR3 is TGTGCCAGCAGCAAAGCGGCCCCACCCACAGATACGCAGTATTTT. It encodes CASSKAAPPTDTQYF.

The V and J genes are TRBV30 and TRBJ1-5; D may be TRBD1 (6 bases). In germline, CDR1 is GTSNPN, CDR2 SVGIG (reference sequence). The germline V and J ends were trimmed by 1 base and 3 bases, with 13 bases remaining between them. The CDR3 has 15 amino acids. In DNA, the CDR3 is TGTGCCTGGAGTGCGCCCAGGGGATTCAATCAGCCCCAGCATTTT. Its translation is CAWSAPRGFNQPQHF. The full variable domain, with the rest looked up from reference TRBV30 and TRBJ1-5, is SQTIHQWPATLVQPVGSPLSLECTVEGTSNPNLYWYRQAAGRGLQLLFYSVGIGQISSEVPQNLSASRPQDRQFILSSKKLLLSDSGFYLCAWSAPRGFNQPQHFGDGTRLSIL.

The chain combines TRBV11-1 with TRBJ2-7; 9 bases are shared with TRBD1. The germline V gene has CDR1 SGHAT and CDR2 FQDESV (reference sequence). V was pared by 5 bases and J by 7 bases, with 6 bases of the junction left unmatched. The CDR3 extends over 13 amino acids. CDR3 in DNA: TGTGCCAGCAGCCTCGGGACAGGGATAGAGCAGTACTTC. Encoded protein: CASSLGTGIEQYF.

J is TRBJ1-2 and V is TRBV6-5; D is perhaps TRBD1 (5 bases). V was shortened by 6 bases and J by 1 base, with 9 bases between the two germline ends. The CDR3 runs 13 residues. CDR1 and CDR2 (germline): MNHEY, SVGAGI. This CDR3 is CASRPDSNYGYTF. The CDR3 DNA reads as TGTGCCAGCAGACCTGACAGTAACTATGGCTACACCTTC.